This T cell receptor beta chain was found in a study of T cells after yellow fever vaccination. Study-level background: The fractions with low cell numbers were processed using SMART-Seq v4 Ultra Low Input.

Study-wide results and caveats: Post-booster repertoires again held most primary-vaccination clones (96% CD4, 88% CD8). CD4 and CD8 compartments shared a small share of clonotypes, likely from convergent recombination.

UMIs and a universal primer site were added when TCR cDNA was made by 5'RACE template switching. TCRdb reprocessed the 5' RACE reads with MiXCR, giving one entry per CDR3 protein. The table includes over 300,000 distinct CDR3 sequences, roughly 4% detected once. V was cut by 3 bases and J by 9 bases, with 12 bases left in between. Germline-derived CDR1 and CDR2 are MDHEN and SYDVKM. CDR3 length: 13 amino acids. This clonotype was counted between two and nine times. Antigen specificity is unknown. The sequencing here drew on PBMCs, taken on the day of the yellow fever booster vaccination. The genes are TRBV28 and TRBJ2-4; no reliable D call. The sequence derives from a young man who received the YFV17D yellow fever vaccine. The CDR3 sequence: CASSLAVYSIQYF. CDR3 DNA sequence: TGTGCCAGCAGTTTGGCGGTTTATAGCATTCAGTACTTC.